This is a list of T cell receptor beta chains from one sample in a study of vaccination and CD4 T cells after COVID-19. No antigens are known for them. TCRdb passed the PCR reads through MiXCR, listing each CDR3 protein once. The sample has about 20,000 distinct CDR3 sequences; 54% are singletons. Sequenced sample: CD4+ T cells from blood, cultured in vitro. The origin of the receptors is a human donor who had recovered from COVID-19. Each CDR3 is given with its conserved first and last residue. The order of the fields is D gene, clone size, J gene, V gene, CDR3 DNA, CDR3 protein. D genes are given only for firm matches. Expanded clones are given a class, and other clones once, few, many or no size at all.

TRBD1 . TRBJ2-2 TRBV19 TGTGCCAGTAGTATATCCCGGACAGGGAGTCCCGGGGAGCTGTTTTTT CASSISRTGSPGELFF
TRBD2 few TRBJ2-3 TRBV27 TGTGCCAGCAGTTTGCGGGAGAGAGGCACAGATACGCAGTATTTT CASSLRERGTDTQYF
TRBD1 few TRBJ2-1 TRBV12-3/TRBV12-4 TGTGCCAGCAGGACAGGGGGGTTGAATGAGCAGTTCTTC CASRTGGLNEQFF
TRBD2 few TRBJ2-3 TRBV6-4 TGTGCCAGCAGTGACGTGGGACTAGCGGGAGTTACGCAGTATTTT CASSDVGLAGVTQYF
. . TRBJ2-1 TRBV20-1 TGCAGTGCTATGACTGGCAGGGTTTCGAATGAGCAGTTCTTC CSAMTGRVSNEQFF
. . TRBJ2-3 TRBV6-5 TGTGCCAGCAGTTACTCATCAAAGGGGCGAGCCACAGATACGCAGTATTTT CASSYSSKGRATDTQYF
. once TRBJ1-2 TRBV20-1 TGCAGTGCTAGAGTGTCGCCTAACTATGGCTACACCTTC CSARVSPNYGYTF
TRBD1 . TRBJ1-1 TRBV7-8 TGTGCCAGCAGCTTACGGACAGGGGTTACTGAAGCTTTCTTT CASSLRTGVTEAFF
. . TRBJ1-2 TRBV6-1 TGTGCCAGCAGTGAGATGAGCTATGGCTACACCTTC CASSEMSYGYTF
. . TRBJ1-2 TRBV5-4 TGTGCCAGCAGTTCTCAGGGCCCCGGAGGCTACACCTTC CASSSQGPGGYTF
. . TRBJ1-2 TRBV30 TGTGCCGGGCTCATAGGTTATGGCTACACCTTC CAGLIGYGYTF
TRBD2 . TRBJ2-3 TRBV20-1 TGCAGTGCTAGTCCGCTTACTAGCGGGGCCGGAGATACGCAGTATTTT CSASPLTSGAGDTQYF
. few TRBJ2-7 TRBV6-1 TGTGCCAGCTCTTCCGGGACTCTATACGAGCAGTACTTC CASSSGTLYEQYF
. . TRBJ1-5 TRBV12-3/TRBV12-4 TGTGCCAGCAAACACTCGGAGTCTTTTAGCAATCAGCCCCAGCATTTT CASKHSESFSNQPQHF
. . TRBJ1-1 TRBV28 TGTGCCAGCAGTCCCCGGACCCTTAACACTGAAGCTTTCTTT CASSPRTLNTEAFF
TRBD1 . TRBJ1-1 TRBV19 TGTGCCAGTAGACCGAGGGGGGGGGACAGAAGTGCGAACACTGAAGCTTTCTTT CASRPRGGDRSANTEAFF
. . TRBJ1-5 TRBV19 TGTGCCAGTACGGGACTAAGCAATCAGCCCCAGCATTTT CASTGLSNQPQHF
. . TRBJ1-1 TRBV10-3 TGTGCCATCAGTGGGCCTGCGGGGGGGAGAACTGAAGCTTTCTTT CAISGPAGGRTEAFF
. . TRBJ1-6 TRBV19 TGTGCCAGTAGTACTGTCAGGGCGGAACCCCTCCACTTT CASSTVRAEPLHF
. . TRBJ2-1 TRBV14 TGTGCCAGCAGCCAAGAGCTTCGGTTCAGTCATGAGCAGTTCTTC CASSQELRFSHEQFF
TRBD2 few TRBJ2-3 TRBV20-1 TGCAGTGCCCCCGGCACTAGCGTGGGCTATGGCACAGATACGCAGTATTTT CSAPGTSVGYGTDTQYF
TRBD2 . TRBJ2-7 TRBV20-1 TGCAGTGCTAGAAGGTCTAGCGGTCCGACGGGGCAGTACTTC CSARRSSGPTGQYF
. . TRBJ2-7 TRBV10-1 TGCGCCAGCCCCCCCCCCGGGGCAGGGACTTACGAGCAGTACTTC CASPPPGAGTYEQYF
TRBD2 few TRBJ2-5 TRBV7-6 TGTGCCAGCAGCTTATCAGGACTAGCGGGTCCTGAGACCCAGTACTTC CASSLSGLAGPETQYF
. . TRBJ2-7 TRBV20-1 TGCAGTGCTAGTGCCATAGGGGACGAGCAGTACTTC CSASAIGDEQYF
. . TRBJ1-1 TRBV30 TGTGCCTGGACCCCAGGGTATAACACTGAAGCTTTCTTT CAWTPGYNTEAFF
. . TRBJ1-6 TRBV5-4 TGTGCCAGCAGCCTGGACCCCGGACCTGATTCACCCCTCCACTTT CASSLDPGPDSPLHF
. . TRBJ1-1 TRBV19 TGTGCCAGTAGTATTAGGTCAGCCAACACTGAAGCTTTCTTT CASSIRSANTEAFF
. . TRBJ1-2 TRBV18 TGTGCCAGCTCCCCCAGCGGAGGCCCATCCTACTATGGCTACACCTTC CASSPSGGPSYYGYTF
TRBD2 . TRBJ2-7 TRBV5-1 TGCGCCAGCAGATTGGAGGGAGGGCCGTACGAGCAGTACTTC CASRLEGGPYEQYF
TRBD1 . TRBJ2-2 TRBV7-2 TGTGCCAGTAGCTCCGAGACAGGGGGGTACACCGGGGAGCTGTTTTTT CASSSETGGYTGELFF
. . TRBJ1-3 TRBV20-1 TGCAGTGCCTTGGACAGCTCCTCTGGAAACACCATATATTTT CSALDSSSGNTIYF
TRBD1 . TRBJ2-2 TRBV24-1 TGTGCCACCAGTGATCGACAGGGAATGACCGGGGAGCTGTTTTTT CATSDRQGMTGELFF
. . TRBJ2-6 TRBV7-9 TGTGCCAGCAGCTTAGAAGGTGGGGCCAACGTCCTGACTTTC CASSLEGGANVLTF
. . TRBJ2-7 TRBV6-1 TGTGCCAGCAGCATTAAACACAGGGCTGAGCAGTACTTC CASSIKHRAEQYF
. . TRBJ1-5 TRBV23-1 TGCGCCAGCAGGTTGGGACGGAGCAATCAGCCCCAGCATTTT CASRLGRSNQPQHF
TRBD1 few TRBJ1-1 TRBV7-9 TGTGCCAGCAGCGCCCGACAGGGGGCGCGCACTGAAGCTTTCTTT CASSARQGARTEAFF
. few TRBJ1-5 TRBV19 TGTGCCAGTAGTATGGTGGGGTTCAGGGCAAGCAATCAGCCCCAGCATTTT CASSMVGFRASNQPQHF
. . TRBJ2-1 TRBV10-1 TGCGCCAGCAGTGAATTTAGGACGGTCAATGAGCAGTTCTTC CASSEFRTVNEQFF
. once TRBJ1-5 TRBV7-2 TGTGCCAGCAGCTCGGGACACCATGATCAGCCCCAGCATTTT CASSSGHHDQPQHF
TRBD2 . TRBJ2-7 TRBV20-1 TGCAGTGCTTGCGCCACAGTGGGGCGGGGGGAGCAGTACTTC CSACATVGRGEQYF
. . TRBJ2-4 TRBV27 TGTGCCAGCAGTTCCATCTTCCTAGCCAAAAACATTCAGTACTTC CASSSIFLAKNIQYF
TRBD1 . TRBJ1-1 TRBV9 TGTGCCAGCAGCGTAGCCCCGGGACAGGGGAACACTGAAGCTTTCTTT CASSVAPGQGNTEAFF
. . TRBJ1-1 TRBV7-9 TGTGCCAGCAGCATCCCCCAGGCCCACACTGAAGCTTTCTTT CASSIPQAHTEAFF
. few TRBJ1-1 TRBV15 TGTGCCACCAGCAGAGATCCGAGCACTGAAGCTTTCTTT CATSRDPSTEAFF
TRBD2 . TRBJ2-5 TRBV20-1 TGCAGTGCTTCTATAATAGCGGGGGGCAAAGAGACCCAGTACTTC CSASIIAGGKETQYF
. . TRBJ1-2 TRBV7-3 TGTGCCAGCAGCTTAACAGGGGACATTAACTATGGCTACACCTTC CASSLTGDINYGYTF
. once TRBJ1-1 TRBV25-1 TGTGCCAGCAGTGAATGGGTGAACACTGAAGCTTTCTTT CASSEWVNTEAFF
. few TRBJ1-2 TRBV20-1 TGCAGTGCTCCGGACCGCCATAACTATGGCTACACCTTC CSAPDRHNYGYTF
. once TRBJ1-1 TRBV6-1 TGTGCCAGCAGTGAACTGGGTCCCGTCCTAGCTTTCTTT CASSELGPVLAFF
TRBD1 . TRBJ2-1 TRBV7-2 TGTGCCAGCAGCTTAGATCCCCCGGACAGGGTCGGGGATGAGCAGTTCTTC CASSLDPPDRVGDEQFF
. . TRBJ1-1 TRBV11-2 TGTGCCAGCAGCGCCGGGCCGACACCTTTCTTT CASSAGPTPFF
. . TRBJ1-2 TRBV20-1 TGCAGTGCCAGACAGGAAAATTATGGCTACACCTTC CSARQENYGYTF
TRBD1 . TRBJ1-1 TRBV29-1 TGCAGCGTTGGGACGGGGACAGGGGAATCTGAAGCTTTCTTT CSVGTGTGESEAFF
TRBD1 few TRBJ1-1 TRBV7-2 TGTGCCAGCAGCCAGAGGACAGGTGAAGCTTTCTTT CASSQRTGEAFF
TRBD1 few TRBJ1-2 TRBV12-3/TRBV12-4 TGTGCCAGCAGTACCACAGGGGCTTCGTACGGCTACACCTTC CASSTTGASYGYTF